In this sample, the clone carrying this T cell receptor beta chain turned up many times. Antigen unknown. Unique molecular identifiers tagged the TCRbeta library. TCRdb processed the PCR reads anew with MiXCR; each CDR3 protein has one entry. This table has approximately 250,000 distinct CDR3 sequences, roughly 25% appearing once. The sample is drawn from a study of T-cell reconstitution after alpha-beta-depleted transplantation in children. Study-level points and caveats: After transplant, high TCRbeta diversity at day 60 in some patients arose from surviving recipient T cells and thymic progenitors. T-cell numbers and diversity one year post-transplant derived largely from freshly generated T cells.

CDR3 length: 13 amino acids. CDR1 and CDR2 (germline): SQVTM, ANQGSEA. The V gene lost 5 bases and the J gene lost 2 bases, with 10 bases spanning the gap. J is TRBJ2-1 and V is TRBV29-1; D unclear. This TCR was sampled from a girl under 10 years old with Fanconi anemia, due to receive a stem cell transplant. Sequencing was performed on PBMCs, taken before TCRalphabeta/CD19-depleted stem cell transplant. In nucleotides, the CDR3 is TGCAGCGTTCAGCAGGTTACCTACAATGAGCAGTTCTTC. It specifies CSVQQVTYNEQFF.